This T cell receptor beta chain stems from a study of cytomegalovirus exposure and HLA in healthy donors. The assay was immunoSEQ multiplex PCR, and TCRdb's table has in-frame clones only and misses some. The sample lists 120,000 or so clones; roughly 87% were seen once. Material: PBMCs. This clonotype was obtained from a woman younger than 35 in good health and CMV-seronegative.

For the CDR3, the DNA is TGTGCCAGCAGCATGTCTAGCGTGGGAGAGCAGTACTTC. It codes for CASSMSSVGEQYF. The chain carries TRBV9 and TRBJ2-7; the D gene is possibly TRBD2 (6 bases). Germline V gene lookup returns CDR1 SGDLS and CDR2 YYNGEE. The V end lost 4 bases, the J end lost 7 bases, and 15 bases lay between the germline ends. The CDR3 contains 13 residues.